The rows below give T cell receptor beta chains drawn from one sample of a study of breast tumors, draining lymph nodes, adjacent tissues. TCRdb used MiXCR to reprocess the multiplex PCR reads, holding one entry per CDR3 protein. The table has over 60,000 distinct CDR3 sequences, 45% to 60% seen once. The sample taken for sequencing was breast tumor tissue. The origin of the receptors is a female donor with breast cancer. Some clones in this sample may be carry-over from other donors' samples. The CDR3 runs from the conserved cysteine through the conserved F or W. Fields, in order: clone size, D gene, J gene, V gene, CDR3 protein, CDR3 DNA. A D gene is named only where the DNA matches it firmly. For some rows the clone size is stated as once, few or many, or as a class when expanded; others skip it.

abundance: .; d_gene: TRBD2; j_gene: TRBJ2-7; v_gene: TRBV20-1; CDR3aa: CSARRGTSGSSEQYF; CDR3nt: TGCAGTGCGCGTCGCGGGACTAGCGGGAGTTCCGAGCAGTACTTC
abundance: many; d_gene: TRBD2; j_gene: TRBJ2-3; v_gene: TRBV7-9; CDR3aa: CASSHIGGGAKDTQYF; CDR3nt: TGTGCCAGCAGCCACATCGGCGGGGGGGCGAAAGATACGCAGTATTTT
abundance: .; d_gene: .; j_gene: TRBJ2-3; v_gene: TRBV7-3; CDR3aa: CASSQGHSTDTQYF; CDR3nt: TGTGCCAGCAGCCAGGGACATAGCACAGATACGCAGTATTTT
abundance: .; d_gene: .; j_gene: TRBJ1-2; v_gene: TRBV20-1; CDR3aa: CSAKGQQNDPYGYTF; CDR3nt: TGCAGTGCCAAAGGACAGCAAAATGATCCCTATGGCTACACCTTC
abundance: .; d_gene: .; j_gene: TRBJ1-2; v_gene: TRBV7-9; CDR3aa: CASSAGGNYGYTF; CDR3nt: TGTGCCAGCAGTGCGGGGGGGAACTATGGCTACACCTTC
abundance: .; d_gene: TRBD1; j_gene: TRBJ1-2; v_gene: TRBV2; CDR3aa: CASRGTGSYGYTF; CDR3nt: TGTGCCAGCAGGGGGACAGGGAGCTATGGCTACACCTTC
abundance: .; d_gene: .; j_gene: TRBJ1-4; v_gene: TRBV7-2; CDR3aa: CASSSVGDKGRVFF; CDR3nt: TGTGCCAGCAGCTCAGTGGGTGACAAGGGTCGGGTGTTTTTT
abundance: .; d_gene: TRBD2; j_gene: TRBJ2-3; v_gene: TRBV20-1; CDR3aa: CSARLLAGDYNEQYF; CDR3nt: TGCAGTGCTAGACTACTAGCGGGGGACTACAATGAGCAGTATTTT
abundance: many; d_gene: TRBD2; j_gene: TRBJ2-7; v_gene: TRBV6-6; CDR3aa: CATQGGGYEQYF; CDR3nt: TGTGCCACCCAGGGCGGGGGCTACGAGCAGTACTTC
abundance: .; d_gene: TRBD1; j_gene: TRBJ2-1; v_gene: TRBV10-3; CDR3aa: CAIRPDEGQGFYNEQFF; CDR3nt: TGTGCCATCAGGCCCGACGAGGGACAGGGGTTCTACAATGAGCAGTTCTTC
abundance: .; d_gene: .; j_gene: TRBJ1-5; v_gene: TRBV6-1; CDR3aa: CASSEEGSQPQHF; CDR3nt: TGTGCCAGCAGTGAGGAAGGCAGTCAGCCCCAGCATTTT
abundance: many; d_gene: .; j_gene: TRBJ1-5; v_gene: TRBV10-3; CDR3aa: CAISETENQPQHF; CDR3nt: TGTGCCATCAGTGAGACAGAGAATCAGCCCCAGCATTTT
abundance: many; d_gene: .; j_gene: TRBJ1-5; v_gene: TRBV19; CDR3aa: CASRIRGYSNQPQHF; CDR3nt: TGTGCCAGTAGAATTCGGGGCTATAGCAATCAGCCCCAGCATTTT
abundance: many; d_gene: .; j_gene: TRBJ1-2; v_gene: TRBV13; CDR3aa: CASSLREDYGYTF; CDR3nt: TGTGCCAGCAGCTTAAGAGAGGACTATGGCTACACCTTC
abundance: .; d_gene: .; j_gene: TRBJ2-7; v_gene: TRBV15; CDR3aa: CATSSVTSSYEQYF; CDR3nt: TGTGCCACCAGCAGCGTGACTAGCTCCTACGAGCAGTACTTC
abundance: .; d_gene: .; j_gene: TRBJ2-7; v_gene: TRBV9; CDR3aa: CASSLGSGEGFEQYF; CDR3nt: TGTGCCAGCAGTTTGGGGTCGGGAGAGGGGTTCGAGCAGTACTTC
abundance: many; d_gene: TRBD2; j_gene: TRBJ2-5; v_gene: TRBV20-1; CDR3aa: CSARPGGETQYF; CDR3nt: TGCAGTGCTAGGCCCGGGGGGGAGACCCAGTACTTC
abundance: once; d_gene: TRBD1; j_gene: TRBJ1-4; v_gene: TRBV19; CDR3aa: CASSFDRAVGTYNEKLFF; CDR3nt: TGTGCCAGTAGTTTCGACAGGGCAGTGGGTACCTACAATGAAAAACTGTTTTTT
abundance: many; d_gene: .; j_gene: TRBJ2-1; v_gene: TRBV19; CDR3aa: CASSLDLGGACEQFF; CDR3nt: TGTGCCAGTAGCCTAGACCTGGGGGGGGCGTGTGAGCAGTTCTTC
abundance: .; d_gene: .; j_gene: TRBJ2-3; v_gene: TRBV7-9; CDR3aa: CASSLGSASAQGTQYF; CDR3nt: TGTGCCAGCAGCTTAGGGTCGGCATCTGCACAGGGTACGCAGTATTTT
abundance: once; d_gene: TRBD1; j_gene: TRBJ1-4; v_gene: TRBV15; CDR3aa: CATSSFLQGWDEKLFF; CDR3nt: TGTGCCACCAGCAGCTTCCTACAGGGGTGGGACGAAAAACTGTTTTTT
abundance: many; d_gene: TRBD2; j_gene: TRBJ2-2; v_gene: TRBV9; CDR3aa: CASSVAKGLAGEGAGELFF; CDR3nt: TGTGCCAGCAGCGTAGCTAAGGGACTAGCGGGAGAAGGGGCCGGGGAGCTGTTTTTT